This TCR beta chain was captured in a study of OX40 agonist ivuxolimab in advanced cancers. Repertoires were generated with immunoSEQ multiplex PCR, while TCRdb's copy carries only in-frame clones and drops some. The sample lists roughly 83,000 clones, roughly 89% occurring once. CDR1 is SEHNR, CDR2 FQNEAQ, per germline (reference sequence). V was trimmed by 1 base and J by 4 bases, leaving 4 bases between them. This CDR3 spans 12 amino acids. This clone was seen a few times. The antigen remains undetermined. General study points: The CD4+ and CD8+ T cells in the blood had expanded clonally by week 6 at 0.1 to 3.0 mg/kg. Researchers did not determine the expanded peripheral T cells' antigen specificity.

With autoimmune disease history or systemic immunosuppression, patients were excluded. This sample comprised CD4+ or CD8+ T cells sorted from blood, obtained in a trial of the OX40 agonist ivuxolimab. This chain links TRBV7-9 with TRBJ1-1, with D unresolved. This TCR was recovered from an adult with an advanced solid tumor such as melanoma, head and neck, liver or kidney cancer. CDR3 residues: CASSLVSTEAFF. CDR3 DNA sequence: TGTGCCAGCAGCTTAGTTAGCACTGAAGCTTTCTTT.